The 16 T cell receptor beta chains below come from one sample, sequenced in a study of blood T cells in healthy people across ages. Sample-barcoded 5' priming and a J-beta primer mix drove a second PCR of about 7 to 11 cycles. TCRdb called the 5' RACE reads again in MiXCR, with one record for every CDR3 protein. Here the sample spans roughly 930,000 distinct CDR3 sequences, 45% to 50% being singletons. Sequenced: blood. The source is a man aged 25-45 years in good health.

This clonotype came up once. The DNA for the CDR3 is TGTGCCAGCAGCCAAGTCTCCAGCGGGAGCATGGCCCAGTACTTC. Translating gives CASSQVSSGSMAQYF. This sequence joins TRBV3-1 and TRBJ2-5, with 8 positions matching TRBD2. This CDR3 contains 15 residues. V gave up 1 base and J gave up 9 bases; unmatched junction bases: 10. CDR1 LGHDT and CDR2 YNNKEL come from the germline V gene (reference sequence).

This clonotype has more than one count but fewer than ten. This may be a read error: a much more frequent sequence differs by one nucleotide. The V call is TRBV3-1, the J call TRBJ2-3; no firm D call. CDR3 length equals 12 residues. Trimming took 4 bases from V and 6 from J, leaving 8 bases between them. CDR1 is LGHDT and CDR2 is YNNKEL in the germline V gene (reference sequence). The CDR3 region is CASSRDWDTQYF. The CDR3 nucleotides read TGTGCCAGCAGCCGAGATTGGGATACGCAGTATTTT.

This clonotype appeared a few times. This rearrangement joins TRBV5-1 to TRBJ2-2, with D hard to call. CDR3 length: 13 residues. Germline CDR1 is SGHRS and CDR2 is YFSETQ. Deletions cut 4 bases from V and 6 bases from J, with 10 bases between. The chain's CDR3 is CASSPVGSGELFF. Written as DNA, the CDR3 is TGCGCCAGCAGCCCGGTAGGGTCCGGGGAGCTGTTTTTT.

This clonotype is a singleton in its sample. The chain uses TRBV20-1 and TRBJ2-3, with a weak D call TRBD2 (5 bases). Per the germline V gene, CDR1 is DFQATT and CDR2 is SNEGSKA (reference sequence). This CDR3 is 14 amino acids long. V gave up 3 bases and J gave up 5 bases, with 15 bases separating them. As DNA, the CDR3 is TGCAGTGCTAGTGTCGCAGGAGGATTAGATACGCAGTATTTT. It specifies CSASVAGGLDTQYF.

Regarding this clonotype: A much more abundant neighbour one base away suggests this may be a read error. The chain is built from TRBV12-3 or TRBV12-4 and TRBJ2-7; 10 bases agree with TRBD1. The CDR3 consists of 15 residues. The chain's CDR3 is CAGSLAGQGGYEQYF. CDR3 bases: TGTGCCGGCAGTTTAGCTGGACAGGGGGGATACGAGCAGTACTTC.

As regards this clonotype: A read error may account for a junction end that differs from germline. This rearrangement joins TRBV7-7 to TRBJ1-4; TRBD1 is a possible D gene (5 bases). The CDR3 length is 15 residues. Germline assignment: CDR1 SSHAT and CDR2 FNYEAQ (reference sequence). CDR3 protein: CASSPRAGTNEKLFF. DNA of the CDR3: TGTGCTAGCAGCCCAAGGGCGGGGACCAATGAAAAACTGTTTTTT. The complete variable domain, with remaining parts taken from reference TRBV7-7 and TRBJ1-4, reads GAGVSQSPRYKVTKRGQDVTLRCDPISSHATLYWYQQALGQGPEFLTYFNYEAQPDKSGLPSDRFSAERPEGSISTLTIQRTEQRDSAMYRCASSPRAGTNEKLFFGSGTQLSVL.

This clonotype was counted ten times or more. The chain recombines TRBV11-3 with TRBJ2-1; D remains unclear. CDR1 is SGHNT and CDR2 is YENEEA in the germline V gene. The V end lost 1 base, the J end lost 6 bases, and 10 bases lay between the germline ends. This CDR3 has 14 amino acids. The CDR3 DNA sequence: TGTGCCAGCAGCTTAGTACGGGCATCCAATGAGCAGTTCTTC. Its translation: CASSLVRASNEQFF. The whole variable domain, remainder taken from reference TRBV11-3 and TRBJ2-1, is EAGVVQSPRYKIIEKKQPVAFWCNPISGHNTLYWYLQNLGQGPELLIRYENEEAVDDSQLPKDRFSAERLKGVDSTLKIQPAELGDSAVYLCASSLVRASNEQFFGPGTRLTVL.

This clonotype occurred many times. V and J are TRBV5-1 and TRBJ2-7; 7 nucleotides line up with TRBD1. The J segment lost 4 bases and the V segment lost 4 bases, leaving 8 bases of the junction unmatched. Germline CDR1 SGHRS, CDR2 YFSETQ. The CDR3 contains 14 residues. The CDR3 nucleotides are TGCGCCAGCAGCGCCGGGGACAGTGGTTACGAGCAGTACTTC. This translates into CASSAGDSGYEQYF.

The chain has TRBV28 and TRBJ1-4; D gene uncertain. In germline, CDR1 is MDHEN, CDR2 SYDVKM. This CDR3 is 13 amino acids long. V dropped 6 bases and J dropped 11 bases, with 16 bases sitting between them. The CDR3 sequence is CASSPLMTGKLFF. In DNA, the CDR3 is TGTGCCAGCAGCCCCCTCATGACGGGGAAACTGTTTTTT. Looking up the rest from reference TRBV28 and TRBJ1-4 gives the full variable domain: DVKVTQSSRYLVKRTGEKVFLECVQDMDHENMFWYRQDPGLGLRLIYFSYDVKMKEKGDIPEGYSVSREKKERFSLILESASTNQTSMYLCASSPLMTGKLFFGSGTQLSVL.

This clonotype has ten or more counts. The rearrangement links TRBV20-1 to TRBJ2-3; 8 bases fit TRBD2. The length of the CDR3 is 13 residues. Trimming at V came to 6 bases and at J to 5 bases, leaving 7 bases not matched to a gene. The germline V gene encodes CDR1 DFQATT and CDR2 SNEGSKA (reference sequence). In DNA form, the CDR3 reads TGCAGTGCCACGACTAGCGCCAGAGATACGCAGTATTTT. Translated: CSATTSARDTQYF.

The rearrangement links TRBV4-3 to TRBJ2-1; 9 positions match TRBD2. The V gene end was trimmed by 1 base and the J gene end by 1 base; junction bases not matched to a gene: 5. This CDR3 has 17 amino acids. The germline V gene has CDR1 LGHNA and CDR2 YSLEER. The CDR3 bases are TGCGCCAGCAGCCAAGTAGCTAGCGGGGTATCCTACAATGAGCAGTTCTTC. Amino acids: CASSQVASGVSYNEQFF.

CDR3 region: CASSLGWGAGLAGVYEQYF. The CDR3 coding sequence is TGTGCCAGCAGCTTAGGTTGGGGAGCGGGACTAGCGGGAGTCTACGAGCAGTACTTC. The V and J genes are TRBV7-2 and TRBJ2-4; TRBD2 aligns across 14 bases. The J call is doubtful: the DNA matches TRBJ2-7 better. The germline gives CDR1 SGHTA, CDR2 FQGNSA. The CDR3 sequence is 19 residues long.

This clonotype showed up just once. The chain joins TRBV7-9 to TRBJ2-7, with 12 nucleotides matching TRBD2. TRBJ2-1 matches the DNA end more closely, so the J call is doubtful. Per the germline V gene, CDR1 is SEHNR and CDR2 is FQNEAQ (reference sequence). The length of the CDR3 is 16 residues. Here the CDR3 reads CASSLRLAGDDKGQFF. The CDR3 coding sequence is TGTGCCAGCAGCCTCCGACTAGCGGGGGACGACAAGGGGCAGTTCTTC.

Details on this clonotype: The junction shows a germline mismatch at one end, possibly a read error. The chain employs TRBV3-1 and TRBJ2-6, with TRBD1 as a possible D gene (5 bases). The CDR3 runs 14 residues. Germline values: CDR1 LGHDT, CDR2 YNNKEL (reference sequence). The CDR3 DNA reads TGTGCCAGCAGCCAGGGGTCTGGGGCCGACGTCCTGACTTTC. Translation gives CASSQGSGADVLTF.

The V call is TRBV2, the J call TRBJ1-5; the D is unclear. Per the germline V gene, CDR1 is SNHLY and CDR2 is FYNNEI. The V and J ends lost 6 bases and 0 bases respectively, with 9 bases between them. The CDR3 has 14 amino acids. CDR3 loop: CASSYIYSNQPQHF. The CDR3 DNA sequence: TGTGCCAGCAGCTATATCTATAGCAATCAGCCCCAGCATTTT.

The table lists this clonotype with many counts. The genes are TRBV25-1 and TRBJ2-1; D could derive from TRBD1 or TRBD2 (5 bases each). Germline V gene lookup returns CDR1 MGHDK and CDR2 SYGVNS. This CDR3 has 15 residues. V was trimmed by 8 bases and J by 0 bases, leaving 14 bases between them. The CDR3 sequence is CASPTGRGSYNEQFF. The CDR3 DNA follows: TGTGCCAGCCCAACAGGACGGGGCTCCTACAATGAGCAGTTCTTC.